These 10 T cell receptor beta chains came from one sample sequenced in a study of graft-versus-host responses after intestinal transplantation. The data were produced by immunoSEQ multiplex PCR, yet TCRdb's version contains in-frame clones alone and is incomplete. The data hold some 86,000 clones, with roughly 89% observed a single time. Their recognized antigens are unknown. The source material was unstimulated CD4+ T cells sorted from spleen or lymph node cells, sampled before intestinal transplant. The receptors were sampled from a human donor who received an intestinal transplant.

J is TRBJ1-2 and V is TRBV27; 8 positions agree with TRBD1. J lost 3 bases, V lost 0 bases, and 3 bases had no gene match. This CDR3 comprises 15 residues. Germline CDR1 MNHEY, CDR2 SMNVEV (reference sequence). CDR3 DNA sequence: TGTGCCAGCAGTTTATCCACAGGGGGTGACTATGGCTACACCTTC. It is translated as CASSLSTGGDYGYTF.

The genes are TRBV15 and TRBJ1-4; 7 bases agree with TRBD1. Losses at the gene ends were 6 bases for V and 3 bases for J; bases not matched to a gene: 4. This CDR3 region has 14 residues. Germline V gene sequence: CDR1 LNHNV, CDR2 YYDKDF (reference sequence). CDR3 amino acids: CATRTQGANEKLFF. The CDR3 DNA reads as TGTGCCACCAGAACCCAGGGGGCTAATGAAAAACTGTTTTTT.

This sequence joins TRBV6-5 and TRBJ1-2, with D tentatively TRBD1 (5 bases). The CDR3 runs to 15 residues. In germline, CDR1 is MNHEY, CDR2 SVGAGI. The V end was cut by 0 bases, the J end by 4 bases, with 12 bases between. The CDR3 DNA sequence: TGTGCCAGCAGTTACTCTATGGGGCCATTCTATGGCTACACCTTC. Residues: CASSYSMGPFYGYTF.

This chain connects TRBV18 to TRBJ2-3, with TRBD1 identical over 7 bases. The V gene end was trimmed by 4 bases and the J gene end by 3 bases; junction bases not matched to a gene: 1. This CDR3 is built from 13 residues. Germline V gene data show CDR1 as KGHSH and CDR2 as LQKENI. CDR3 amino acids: CASSRDRTDTQYF. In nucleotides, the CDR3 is TGTGCCAGCTCACGGGACAGAACAGATACGCAGTATTTT.

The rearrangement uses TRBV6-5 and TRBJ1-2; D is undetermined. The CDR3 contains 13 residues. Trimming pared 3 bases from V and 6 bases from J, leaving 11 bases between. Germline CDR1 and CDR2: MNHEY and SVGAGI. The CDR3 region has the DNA TGTGCCAGCAGTTATCCGGACTTCGATGGCTACACCTTC. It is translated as CASSYPDFDGYTF.

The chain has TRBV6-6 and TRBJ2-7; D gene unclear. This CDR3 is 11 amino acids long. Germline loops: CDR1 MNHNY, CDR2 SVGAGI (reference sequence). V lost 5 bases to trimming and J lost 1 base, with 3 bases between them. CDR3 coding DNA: TGTGCCAGCAGTCATTCCTACGAGCAGTACTTC. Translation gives CASSHSYEQYF.

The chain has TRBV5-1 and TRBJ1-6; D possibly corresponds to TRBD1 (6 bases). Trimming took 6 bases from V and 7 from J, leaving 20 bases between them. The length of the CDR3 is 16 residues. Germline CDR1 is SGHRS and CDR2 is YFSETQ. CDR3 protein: CASKRSGAPGNSPLHF. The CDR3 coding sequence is TGCGCCAGCAAACGGTCAGGGGCTCCGGGAAATTCACCCCTCCACTTT.

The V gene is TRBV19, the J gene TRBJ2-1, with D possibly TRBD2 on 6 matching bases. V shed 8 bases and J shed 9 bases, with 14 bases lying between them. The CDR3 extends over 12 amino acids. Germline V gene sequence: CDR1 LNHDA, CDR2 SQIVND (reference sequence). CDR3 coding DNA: TGTGCCAGTCAGGACGCCGGGGGTGAGCAGTTCTTC. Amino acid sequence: CASQDAGGEQFF.

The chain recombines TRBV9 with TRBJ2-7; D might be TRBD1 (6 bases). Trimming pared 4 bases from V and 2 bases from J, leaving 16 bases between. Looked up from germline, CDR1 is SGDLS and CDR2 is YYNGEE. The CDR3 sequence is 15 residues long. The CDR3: CASSLKTGTPYEQYF. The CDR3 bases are TGTGCCAGCAGCCTCAAGACAGGAACCCCCTACGAGCAGTACTTC.

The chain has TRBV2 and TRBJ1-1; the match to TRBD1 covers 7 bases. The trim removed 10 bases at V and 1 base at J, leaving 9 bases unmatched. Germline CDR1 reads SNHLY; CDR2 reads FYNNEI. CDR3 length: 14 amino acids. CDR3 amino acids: CATLDRLGNTEAFF. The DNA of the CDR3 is TGTGCCACCCTGGACAGGCTTGGGAACACTGAAGCTTTCTTT.